The present TCR beta chain was sequenced within a study of blood T cells in healthy people across ages. Study in general: Capture via template switching afforded approximately one barcoded beta molecule per two T cells.

Donors each provided roughly 9.6 milliliters of peripheral blood. A sample-barcoded 5' primer and a J-beta primer mix were used in a second PCR of roughly 7 to 11 cycles. TCRdb called the 5' RACE reads again in MiXCR, with one record for every CDR3 protein. The sample has 850,000 to 1,000,000 distinct CDR3 sequences, roughly 51% seen once. The sample was blood. This sequence originates from a woman aged 60-75 years in good health.

CDR3 nucleotides: TGTGCCAGCAGTTTATTGAGGGGGCACACTGAAGCTTTCTTT. It codes for CASSLLRGHTEAFF. The V call is TRBV27, the J call TRBJ1-1; 7 positions match TRBD1. CDR3 size: 14 residues. Trimming at V came to 1 base and at J to 3 bases, leaving 2 bases not matched to a gene. Germline CDR1 is MNHEY and CDR2 is SMNVEV (reference sequence).